Following are 4 T cell receptor beta chains from one sample sequenced in a study of T cell responses to AZD1222 COVID-19 vaccine. Data came from immunoSEQ multiplex PCR; TCRdb stores just in-frame clones and leaves some out. The sample comprises about 150,000 clones, more than 85% of which are singletons, and 2.5% to 4% rests with the top ten. Sequenced here: peripheral blood, sampled 28 days after the second AZD1222 dose. Receptors were obtained from an adult who received the AZD1222 COVID-19 vaccine.

This clone has only a few counts. The gene calls are TRBV27 and TRBJ1-5; D call uncertain. The V end was cut by 4 bases, the J end by 6 bases, with 7 bases between. This CDR3 has 12 amino acids. CDR1 is MNHEY, CDR2 SMNVEV, per germline (reference sequence). Here the CDR3 DNA reads TGTGCCAGCAGTTCCTTCGGTCAGCCCCAGCATTTT. Its translation: CASSSFGQPQHF.

The V and J genes are TRBV6-5 and TRBJ2-1, with 11 bases aligning to TRBD1. Germline trimming cut 6 bases from V and 4 bases from J; bases unmatched to any gene: 5. The CDR3 is made up of 15 amino acids. From germline, CDR1 is MNHEY and CDR2 SVGAGI. This chain's CDR3 is CASRGGTGGYNEQFF. The CDR3 DNA reads TGTGCCAGCAGGGGCGGGACAGGGGGTTACAATGAGCAGTTCTTC.

The chain uses TRBV6-4 and TRBJ1-5, with unresolved D. CDR3 length: 19 amino acids. Germline values: CDR1 MRHNA, CDR2 SNTAGT. V shed 6 bases and J shed 0 bases, with 24 bases lying between them. CDR3 protein: CASRTDRVGGNSSNQPQHF. The CDR3 nucleotides read TGTGCCAGCAGGACCGATCGGGTTGGAGGGAACTCTAGCAATCAGCCCCAGCATTTT.

The J gene is TRBJ2-2, the V gene TRBV24-1, with 11 bases identical to TRBD1. CDR1 KGHDR and CDR2 SFDVKD come from the germline V gene. With 5 bases clipped from V and 3 bases from J, the junction kept 1 base outside the gene matches. This CDR3 has 15 residues. CDR3 region: CATSAGQGDTGELFF. The CDR3 DNA reads as TGTGCCACCAGTGCGGGACAGGGGGACACCGGGGAGCTGTTTTTT.